The clone carrying this T cell receptor beta chain was seen ten or more times. The target antigen is unknown. The data derive from a study of CD8 T cells in ankylosing spondylitis. Study-wide findings and caveats: In peripheral blood, disease-linked CD8+ clones occurred at relatively low frequencies. Apparently characteristic of ankylosing spondylitis blood was a TCR beta motif (eight highly homologous variants).

V shed 0 bases, J shed 10 bases, and the junction held 9 bases outside the gene matches. Germline V gives CDR1 SGHDT, CDR2 YYEEEE. This CDR3 has 15 amino acids. In TCRdb, the 5' RACE reads were re-called with MiXCR into one record per CDR3 protein. The table shows approximately 500,000 distinct CDR3 sequences, with roughly an eighth occurring only once. The rearrangement links TRBV5-6 to TRBJ2-1, with 8 bases fitting TRBD2. The receptor was derived from a male donor with ankylosing spondylitis. Sequencing input: blood, either unsorted or a sorted T cell fraction (not recorded which). The CDR3 reads CASSLGLAPDREQFF. The CDR3 nucleotides read TGTGCCAGCAGCTTGGGACTAGCGCCGGACCGGGAGCAGTTCTTC.